What follows are 14 T cell receptor beta chains derived from one specimen sequenced in a study of blood T cell repertoires in COVID-19. Sequenced by immunoSEQ multiplex PCR; TCRdb stores in-frame clones only, minus some. The sample lists hundreds of thousands of clones, nearly 90% seen once, with more than 2% in the top ten. The material sequenced was PBMCs or T cells enriched from blood (not recorded which). These receptors all come from a woman aged 40 to 50 with acute COVID-19.

V gene TRBV4-1 combines with J gene TRBJ1-5, with a possible D match to TRBD1 (5 bases). Germline CDR1 reads MGHRA; CDR2 reads YSYEKL. V was shortened by 3 bases and J by 7 bases, with 10 bases between the two germline ends. This CDR3 comprises 13 residues. In nucleotides, the CDR3 is TGCGCCAGCAGCCAGGGGGGAGGCCAGCCCCAGCATTTT. Its protein is CASSQGGGQPQHF.

This chain links TRBV5-1 with TRBJ2-5; possibly TRBD1 for D (6 bases). Per germline, CDR1 SGHRS and CDR2 YFSETQ. The V end lost 3 bases, the J end lost 0 bases, and 15 bases lay between the germline ends. CDR3 length: 16 amino acids. Written as DNA, the CDR3 is TGCGCCAGCAGCTCTACAGGGACGGTGGACCAAGAGACCCAGTACTTC. Its translation is CASSSTGTVDQETQYF.

The rearrangement links TRBV13 to TRBJ2-1; TRBD1 matches 8 bases. The CDR3 consists of 16 residues. The V gene's germline CDR1 is PRHDT and CDR2 FYEKMQ (reference sequence). Trimming took 5 bases from V and 7 from J; bases not matched to a gene: 13. The CDR3 here is CASSTLRTGSNNEQFF. In DNA form, the CDR3 reads TGTGCCAGCAGCACATTACGGACAGGGTCTAATAATGAGCAGTTCTTC.

V and J are TRBV21-1 and TRBJ2-1; the table names TRBD2, a call not compared with the DNA. TRBV21-1 is a listed pseudogene. The CDR3 is made up of 15 amino acids. The CDR3 sequence: CASSIGGGEYNEQFF. CDR3 nucleotide sequence: TGTGCCAGCAGCATAGGCGGGGGAGAGTACAATGAGCAGTTCTTC.

V gene TRBV29-1 combines with J gene TRBJ1-6; TRBD1 matches 10 bases. The trim removed 5 bases at V and 9 bases at J, leaving 4 bases unmatched. CDR1 is SQVTM, CDR2 ANQGSEA, per germline. The CDR3 loop spans 13 amino acids. The CDR3 nucleotides read TGCAGCGTTTCGACAGGGGGCGGTTCACCCCTCCACTTT. Protein product: CSVSTGGGSPLHF.

This rearrangement joins TRBV29-1 to TRBJ1-1; a weak D match, TRBD1 (6 bases). Trimming took off 7 bases at V and 3 bases at J, with 15 bases between the two ends. The CDR3 sequence is 13 residues long. Germline lookup yields CDR1 SQVTM and CDR2 ANQGSEA. DNA of the CDR3: TGCAGCGCCCAGCGACAGGCCTACACTGAAGCTTTCTTT. Translated, it gives CSAQRQAYTEAFF.

J is TRBJ1-2 and V is TRBV5-4; D may be TRBD1 (5 bases). Germline loops: CDR1 SGHNT, CDR2 YYREEE (reference sequence). CDR3 length: 14 amino acids. V was pared by 0 bases and J by 5 bases, with 11 bases between. The CDR3 sequence is CASSLDVGGYGYTF. The CDR3 DNA sequence: TGTGCCAGCAGCTTGGATGTGGGGGGATATGGCTACACCTTC. The complete variable domain, with remaining parts taken from reference TRBV5-4 and TRBJ1-2, reads ETGVTQSPTHLIKTRGQQVTLRCSSQSGHNTVSWYQQALGQGPQFIFQYYREEENGRGNFPPRFSGLQFPNYSSELNVNALELDDSALYLCASSLDVGGYGYTFGSGTRLTVV.

Only one count was recorded for this clone. The J gene is TRBJ1-3, the V gene TRBV3-1 (or the pseudogene TRBV3-2); weak D call: TRBD1 (5 bases). There are 15 residues in the CDR3. CDR1 and CDR2 from the germline V gene are LGHDT and YNNKEL (reference sequence). V was trimmed by 4 bases and J by 4 bases, leaving 14 bases between them. CDR3 amino acids: CASSPDINRGNTIYF. The CDR3 DNA reads TGTGCCAGCAGCCCGGACATTAATCGGGGAAACACCATATATTTT.

This clone was seen only once. V and J are TRBV6-1 and TRBJ1-5; D not resolved. The V end was cut by 1 base, the J end by 1 base, with 5 bases between. The CDR3 has 14 residues. Per the germline V gene, CDR1 is MNHNS and CDR2 is SASEGT. The CDR3 DNA sequence: TGTGCCAGCAGTGAAGTTTCGAGCAATCAGCCCCAGCATTTT. Translation: CASSEVSSNQPQHF.

CDR3 nucleotide sequence: TGTGCCAGCCTAGGGGGCCATGGCTACACCTTC. It codes for CASLGGHGYTF. The rearrangement links TRBV18 to TRBJ1-2; 7 nucleotides line up with TRBD1. Germline values: CDR1 KGHSH, CDR2 LQKENI. CDR3 length: 11 residues. V lost 8 bases and J lost 6; bases outside the gene matches: 3.

This rearrangement joins TRBV14 to TRBJ2-5; 7 bases line up with TRBD1. This CDR3 spans 14 amino acids. The ends lost 2 bases at V and 5 bases at J; junction bases unmatched: 5. The germline V gene has CDR1 SGHDN and CDR2 FVKESK. The CDR3 nucleotides are TGTGCCAGCAGCCAAACAGGGGCTGGGGAGACCCAGTACTTC. Translation: CASSQTGAGETQYF.

This clone came up a few times. The V call is TRBV19, the J call TRBJ2-5; 9 positions agree with TRBD2. Germline V gene sequence: CDR1 LNHDA, CDR2 SQIVND (reference sequence). The CDR3 extends over 15 amino acids. V was pared by 4 bases and J by 7 bases, with 10 bases of the junction left unmatched. The CDR3 bases are TGTGCCAGTAGTAGAGCGGGGGGAGTGCTTGGGACCCAGTACTTC. It specifies CASSRAGGVLGTQYF.

This clone has just one count. This chain connects TRBV5-1 to TRBJ1-5; TRBD1 aligns across 8 bases. After removal of 4 bases from V and 2 bases from J, the junction contained 2 bases not matched to a gene. In germline, CDR1 is SGHRS, CDR2 YFSETQ. The CDR3 totals 14 residues. The CDR3 DNA reads TGCGCCAGCAGCCAGGGACAGGGCAATCAGCCCCAGCATTTT. It codes for CASSQGQGNQPQHF.

The sample holds one count of this clone. This chain uses TRBV7-9 with TRBJ1-4, with D possibly TRBD1 on 5 matching bases. This CDR3 is 16 amino acids long. Germline V gene lookup returns CDR1 SEHNR and CDR2 FQNEAQ (reference sequence). Trimming stripped 3 bases from V and 8 bases from J, with 19 bases between. The CDR3 is CASSLGGGDEGEKLFF. DNA for the CDR3: TGTGCCAGCAGCTTGGGGGGAGGGGACGAGGGCGAAAAACTGTTTTTT.